The clone carrying this T cell receptor (beta chain) was counted only a few times. Its target is not known. This specimen comes from a study of blood T cells in healthy people across ages. Study findings and constraints: Correlation between TCR beta diversity and naive T cell percentage was strong.

This CDR3 contains 16 residues. Germline V lookup: CDR1 LGHNA, CDR2 YSLEER. Trimming stripped 0 bases from V and 5 bases from J, with 13 bases between. The second PCR ran about 6 to 11 cycles with a sample-barcoded 5' primer and J-beta primers. TCRdb re-called the 5' RACE reads with MiXCR, one entry per CDR3 protein. The sample gives hundreds of thousands of distinct CDR3 sequences, approximately 25% of which show up once; roughly 9.4% is in the top ten. These data also featured in a second study, about T cells of mothers and their children.

The sample consisted of blood. This TCR derives from a boy aged 10-17 years in good health. The V gene is TRBV4-3, the J gene TRBJ1-4, with D tentatively TRBD1 (5 bases). Here the CDR3 reads CASSQDGTGLNEKLFF. In nucleotides, the CDR3 is TGCGCCAGCAGCCAAGATGGGACGGGATTAAATGAAAAACTGTTTTTT.